The 32 T cell receptor beta chains presented below share a single source sample, sequenced in a study of shared clonotypes between healthy human individuals (TCRdb year 2020). The method behind the library was the immunoSEQ multiplex PCR assay. TCRdb stores this immuneACCESS table with in-frame sequences only. Part of the clones is absent; in the studies checked, under half of the shortfall reflects unresolved V genes, and no reason is known for the rest. The sample contains roughly 2.6 million clones, 85% to 95% of them found a single time. Roughly 0.15% of the sample goes to the ten largest clones. Sequencing used naive CD4+ T cells sorted from blood. What this sample's cell subset or site label stands for: CD45RA+ positively selected. The receptors originated from a man aged 18 to 29 in good health.

This chain links TRBV10-1 with TRBJ2-4; D is unclear. The V and J ends lost 3 bases and 8 bases respectively, with 14 bases between them. CDR1 is WNHNN, CDR2 SYGVQD, per germline (reference sequence). This CDR3 has 14 residues. The DNA of the CDR3 is TGCGCCAGCAGTGATATTTCTGGGATTTACATTCAGTACTTC. Protein product: CASSDISGIYIQYF.

The J gene is TRBJ2-4, the V gene TRBV19; no firm D call. The CDR3 spans 14 residues. Germline values: CDR1 LNHDA, CDR2 SQIVND (reference sequence). Trimming cost V 7 bases and J 3 bases, with 13 bases left between them. The CDR3 sequence is CASTVGPHKNIQYF. CDR3 coding DNA: TGTGCCAGTACAGTGGGCCCCCACAAAAACATTCAGTACTTC.

V usage is TRBV4-3 and J usage is TRBJ2-1; D may be TRBD1 or TRBD2 (5 bases each). Trimming took 4 bases from V and 9 from J, leaving 13 bases between them. This CDR3 region has 13 residues. Germline loops: CDR1 LGHNA, CDR2 YSLEER. The CDR3 sequence: CASSPGRGTEQFF. CDR3 DNA: TGCGCCAGCAGCCCCGGACGGGGCACTGAGCAGTTCTTC.

Remarks on this clone: Different DNA sequences within this sample yield the same CDR3. J is TRBJ2-7 and V is TRBV5-1; D not resolved. Trimming left V 3 bases short and J 6 bases short, with 10 bases between. The CDR3 is made up of 12 amino acids. Germline V CDR1 and CDR2: SGHRS, YFSETQ. This CDR3 is CASSSIGGEQYF. The CDR3 nucleotides are TGCGCCAGCAGCTCGATCGGTGGCGAGCAGTACTTC. Drawing the rest from reference TRBV5-1 and TRBJ2-7, the complete variable domain is KAGVTQTPRYLIKTRGQQVTLSCSPISGHRSVSWYQQTPGQGLQFLFEYFSETQRNKGNFPGRFSGRQFSNSRSEMNVSTLELGDSALYLCASSSIGGEQYFGPGTRLTVT.

The chain joins TRBV10-2 to TRBJ1-1; D is ambiguous. V dropped 3 bases and J dropped 1 base, with 6 bases sitting between them. Germline values: CDR1 WSHSY, CDR2 SAAADI. The CDR3 totals 13 residues. The CDR3 protein is CASSDLGNTEAFF. CDR3 nucleotide sequence: TGCGCCAGCAGTGATTTGGGGAACACTGAAGCTTTCTTT.

The table lists this clone with a count of one. This chain connects TRBV6-5 to TRBJ1-4; unclear D gene. Germline CDR1 reads MNHEY; CDR2 reads SVGAGI. This CDR3 is built from 15 residues. With 1 base removed from V and 8 bases from J, the gap between germline ends came to 14 bases. The CDR3 loop reads CASSYFPALEEKLFF. The CDR3, as DNA: TGTGCCAGCAGTTACTTCCCGGCATTGGAGGAAAAACTGTTTTTT.

This rearrangement joins TRBV7-2 to TRBJ2-1; D may be TRBD2 (6 bases). Looked up from germline, CDR1 is SGHTA and CDR2 is FQGNSA. V was cut by 0 bases and J by 14 bases, with 8 bases left in between. CDR3 length equals 11 residues. The CDR3 nucleotides are TGTGCCAGCAGCTTAGCCCAGCGGGAGTTCTTC. Protein sequence: CASSLAQREFF. The full variable domain, in which reference TRBV7-2 and TRBJ2-1 provide the parts outside the CDR3, is GAGVSQSPSNKVTEKGKDVELRCDPISGHTALYWYRQSLGQGLEFLIYFQGNSAPDKSGLPSDRFSAERTGGSVSTLTIQRTQQEDSAVYLCASSLAQREFFGPGTRLTVL.

A remark on this clone: The same CDR3 can be traced to other DNA sequences in this sample. This chain uses TRBV5-1 with TRBJ1-5, with 7 bases aligning to TRBD1. The V and J ends lost 2 bases and 4 bases, in that order; junction bases with no gene match: 3. The CDR3 loop spans 14 amino acids. Germline values: CDR1 SGHRS, CDR2 YFSETQ. This CDR3 is CASSLETGNQPQHF. DNA of the CDR3: TGCGCCAGCAGCTTAGAGACAGGGAATCAGCCCCAGCATTTT. The whole variable domain, filled in from reference TRBV5-1 and TRBJ1-5, reads KAGVTQTPRYLIKTRGQQVTLSCSPISGHRSVSWYQQTPGQGLQFLFEYFSETQRNKGNFPGRFSGRQFSNSRSEMNVSTLELGDSALYLCASSLETGNQPQHFGDGTRLSIL.

This clone was counted a few times. The CDR3 loop reads CAIRDDTNQPQHF. Written as DNA, the CDR3 is TGTGCCATCAGGGATGACACCAATCAGCCCCAGCATTTT. The gene calls are TRBV10-3 and TRBJ1-5; D unclear. The length of the CDR3 is 13 residues. V was trimmed by 6 bases and J by 3 bases, leaving 9 bases between them. Germline V gives CDR1 ENHRY, CDR2 SYGVKD.

The rearrangement links TRBV6-5 to TRBJ1-6; TRBD1 aligns across 7 bases. Germline lookup yields CDR1 MNHEY and CDR2 SVGAGI. The V segment lost 8 bases and the J segment 14 bases; nucleotides outside the gene matches: 12. This CDR3 has 13 amino acids. CDR3 DNA sequence: TGTGCCAGCTTTAACCTGGGACAGTCCACCCTCCACTTT. It translates to CASFNLGQSTLHF.

On this clone itself: The same CDR3 is also encoded by other DNA sequences in this sample. The chain recombines TRBV5-1 with TRBJ1-6; D not certain. The ends were cut back, 4 bases at V and 3 bases at J, with 11 bases in the middle. This CDR3 has 15 amino acids. Germline CDR1 SGHRS, CDR2 YFSETQ. Written as DNA, the CDR3 is TGCGCCAGCAGCCCGACGGGAGACTATAATTCACCCCTCCACTTT. This encodes CASSPTGDYNSPLHF.

The chain employs TRBV6-8 and TRBJ2-3; D gene uncertain. Germline V gene data show CDR1 as MNHGY and CDR2 as SAAAGT. V was shortened by 2 bases and J by 2 bases, with 20 bases between the two germline ends. There are 18 residues in the CDR3. This chain's CDR3 is CASSYPRLPPLITDTQYF. The CDR3 DNA is TGTGCCAGCAGTTACCCCAGACTCCCCCCATTGATCACAGATACGCAGTATTTT.

The rearrangement uses TRBV19 and TRBJ2-3, with 8 bases matching TRBD2. V lost 5 bases to trimming and J lost 2 bases; unmatched junction nucleotides: 6. Germline CDR1 is LNHDA and CDR2 is SQIVND (reference sequence). The CDR3 is 15 amino acids. CDR3 sequence (DNA): TGTGCCAGTAGTCACGTGCGGGAGGCCACAGATACGCAGTATTTT. It encodes CASSHVREATDTQYF.

This clone was observed once. CDR3 residues: CASSIVWGTDTQYF. Written as DNA, the CDR3 is TGTGCCAGTAGTATCGTATGGGGGACAGATACGCAGTATTTT. V and J are TRBV19 and TRBJ2-3; D could derive from TRBD1 or TRBD2 (5 bases each). The length of the CDR3 is 14 residues. Germline V gene data show CDR1 as LNHDA and CDR2 as SQIVND (reference sequence). Trimming removed 3 bases at V and 3 bases at J, with 10 bases between.

V gene TRBV5-1 combines with J gene TRBJ2-3; perhaps TRBD2 as D (6 bases). Germline CDR1 is SGHRS and CDR2 is YFSETQ. V shed 3 bases and J shed 4 bases, with 15 bases lying between them. This CDR3 spans 15 amino acids. The CDR3 spells CASSSGLGPPDTQYF. The CDR3 DNA reads as TGCGCCAGCAGCTCGGGACTCGGGCCCCCAGATACGCAGTATTTT.

This chain uses TRBV7-9 with TRBJ2-5; D is perhaps TRBD2 (6 bases). Germline CDR1 and CDR2: SEHNR and FQNEAQ (reference sequence). This CDR3 region has 15 residues. The V end lost 4 bases, the J end lost 3 bases, and 15 bases lay between the germline ends. The CDR3: CASSSDGTEKETQYF. The CDR3 bases are TGTGCCAGCAGCTCTGATGGGACTGAAAAAGAGACCCAGTACTTC.

The V call is TRBV5-1, the J call TRBJ2-5, with a weak D call TRBD1 (5 bases). The CDR3 has 13 residues. The germline V gene has CDR1 SGHRS and CDR2 YFSETQ. The germline V and J ends were trimmed by 5 bases and 5 bases, with 13 bases remaining between them. CDR3 in amino acids: CASSSGIGETQYF. In nucleotides, the CDR3 is TGCGCCAGCAGTTCAGGGATTGGGGAGACCCAGTACTTC.

This clone was picked up one time. In DNA form, the CDR3 reads TGTGCCAGCAGCATGACTGAATATACGCAGTATTTT. This encodes CASSMTEYTQYF. This sequence joins TRBV5-8 and TRBJ2-3, with no clear D. V lost 4 bases, J lost 7 bases, and 10 bases lay in between. The CDR3 is 12 amino acids. Germline V lookup: CDR1 SGHTS, CDR2 YDEGEE.

This clone showed up just a few times. The chain combines TRBV6-1 with TRBJ1-2, with 8 positions matching TRBD1. Looked up from germline, CDR1 is MNHNS and CDR2 is SASEGT. The CDR3 contains 14 residues. J gave up 7 bases and V 2 bases, and 6 bases lay outside the gene matches. The DNA of the CDR3 is TGTGCCAGCAGTGAACGGACAGGGTCAGGTGGCTACACCTTC. This sequence encodes CASSERTGSGGYTF.

V and J are TRBV2 and TRBJ1-1; no definite D call. Deletions cut 8 bases from V and 1 base from J, with 14 bases between. This CDR3 has 14 residues. CDR1 SNHLY and CDR2 FYNNEI come from the germline V gene. CDR3 region: CASEREWGNTEAFF. The CDR3 nucleotides read TGTGCCAGCGAACGGGAATGGGGGAACACTGAAGCTTTCTTT.

For the CDR3, the DNA is TGTGCCAGCAGTGAAATAGGGCAGGGGATCGGCGGCAATCAGCCCCAGCATTTT. It is translated as CASSEIGQGIGGNQPQHF. The genes are TRBV2 and TRBJ1-5; D is perhaps TRBD1 (6 bases). Per germline, CDR1 SNHLY and CDR2 FYNNEI. This CDR3 is built from 18 residues. With 2 bases removed from V and 2 bases from J, the gap between germline ends came to 19 bases.

This clone was counted a single time. This chain connects TRBV6-1 to TRBJ1-5; possible D gene TRBD1, 6 bases. The CDR3 has 15 residues. Looked up from germline, CDR1 is MNHNS and CDR2 is SASEGT. Trimming pared 1 base from V and 6 bases from J, leaving 13 bases between. This CDR3 is CASSEEGEGGQPQHF. In nucleotides, the CDR3 is TGTGCCAGCAGTGAAGAGGGGGAGGGCGGTCAGCCCCAGCATTTT.

The V and J genes are TRBV5-4 and TRBJ2-7; 7 positions match TRBD1. From germline, CDR1 is SGHNT and CDR2 YYREEE (reference sequence). Trimming took 7 bases from V and 2 from J; bases not matched to a gene: 9. The CDR3 covers 14 residues. For the CDR3, the DNA is TGTGCCAGCCAAATTACAGGGGTTACCTACGAGCAGTACTTC. Its translation: CASQITGVTYEQYF.

This rearrangement joins TRBV7-2 to TRBJ1-5; D is unresolved. CDR3 length: 14 amino acids. Trimming cost V 2 bases and J 1 base, with 6 bases left between them. Per germline, CDR1 SGHTA and CDR2 FQGNSA. CDR3: CASSLSMSNQPQHF. CDR3 DNA: TGTGCCAGCAGCTTATCGATGAGCAATCAGCCCCAGCATTTT.

The chain couples TRBV28 to TRBJ2-1, with 8 bases that match TRBD2. The J segment lost 8 bases and the V segment lost 6 bases, leaving 6 bases of the junction unmatched. The germline CDR1 and CDR2 sequences are MDHEN and SYDVKM. The CDR3 spans 13 residues. The CDR3 nucleotides read TGTGCCAGCAGGGTCGGGGGGGCTGATGAGCAGTTCTTC. Its translation: CASRVGGADEQFF. Full variable domain (rest looked up from reference TRBV28 and TRBJ2-1): DVKVTQSSRYLVKRTGEKVFLECVQDMDHENMFWYRQDPGLGLRLIYFSYDVKMKEKGDIPEGYSVSREKKERFSLILESASTNQTSMYLCASRVGGADEQFFGPGTRLTVL.

The chain has TRBV5-1 and TRBJ2-3, with TRBD1 matching 9 bases. Losses at the gene ends were 3 bases for V and 5 bases for J; bases not matched to a gene: 7. The CDR3 has 15 residues. The germline V gene has CDR1 SGHRS and CDR2 YFSETQ. CDR3 sequence (DNA): TGCGCCAGCAGCTGGGACAGGGTAGATGGAGATACGCAGTATTTT. Translating gives CASSWDRVDGDTQYF. Supplemented by reference TRBV5-1 and TRBJ2-3, the full variable domain reads KAGVTQTPRYLIKTRGQQVTLSCSPISGHRSVSWYQQTPGQGLQFLFEYFSETQRNKGNFPGRFSGRQFSNSRSEMNVSTLELGDSALYLCASSWDRVDGDTQYFGPGTRLTVL.

The chain has TRBV7-2 and TRBJ2-7, with 7 positions matching TRBD2. The germline gives CDR1 SGHTA, CDR2 FQGNSA. The CDR3 is made up of 14 amino acids. Unmatched junction bases numbered 8, after V lost 5 bases and J lost 4 bases. CDR3 sequence (DNA): TGTGCCAGCAGCAATGAAGCGGGACCTTACGAGCAGTACTTC. Translation gives CASSNEAGPYEQYF.

This clone was found once. The chain uses TRBV4-1 and TRBJ2-7, with D tentatively TRBD1 (5 bases). Germline-derived CDR1 and CDR2 are MGHRA and YSYEKL. V was trimmed by 7 bases and J by 3 bases, leaving 22 bases between them. The CDR3 spans 16 residues. CDR3 nucleotide sequence: TGCGCCAGCACCCCTGAGGCCCAGGGTGCCCTCTACGAGCAGTACTTC. Amino acids: CASTPEAQGALYEQYF.

V is TRBV5-4 and J is TRBJ1-6; D is undetermined. This CDR3 has 15 amino acids. V shed 6 bases and J shed 7 bases, with 17 bases lying between them. Germline CDR1 is SGHNT and CDR2 is YYREEE (reference sequence). The CDR3 region is CASTDRAGSNSPLHF. The DNA for the CDR3 is TGTGCCAGCACCGATCGGGCAGGTTCCAATTCACCCCTCCACTTT. Combining the CDR3 with reference TRBV5-4 and TRBJ1-6 gives the whole variable domain ETGVTQSPTHLIKTRGQQVTLRCSSQSGHNTVSWYQQALGQGPQFIFQYYREEENGRGNFPPRFSGLQFPNYSSELNVNALELDDSALYLCASTDRAGSNSPLHFGNGTRLTVT.

The chain employs TRBV6-1 and TRBJ1-1; weak D call: TRBD1 (5 bases). The germline CDR1 and CDR2 sequences are MNHNS and SASEGT. V dropped 6 bases and J dropped 2 bases, with 13 bases sitting between them. CDR3 size: 14 residues. The CDR3 DNA reads TGTGCCAGCAGGGCCGGGACGGGAAACACTGAAGCTTTCTTT. This gives the protein CASRAGTGNTEAFF.

The chain has TRBV27 and TRBJ1-3; D is unresolved. The CDR3 covers 14 residues. Trimming took off 5 bases at V and 4 bases at J, with 12 bases between the two ends. Germline lookup yields CDR1 MNHEY and CDR2 SMNVEV (reference sequence). CDR3 residues: CASSPQATGNTIYF. The CDR3 coding sequence is TGTGCCAGCAGTCCCCAGGCAACAGGAAACACCATATATTTT.

A single count supports this clone. The genes are TRBV7-2 and TRBJ2-5, with 9 bases matching TRBD2. With 5 bases clipped from V and 2 bases from J, the junction kept 9 bases outside the gene matches. The CDR3 spans 16 residues. In germline, CDR1 is SGHTA, CDR2 FQGNSA. CDR3 in DNA: TGTGCCAGCAGCCCCAGCGGACTAGCGAGGCAAGAGACCCAGTACTTC. Encoded protein: CASSPSGLARQETQYF.